The rows below give T cell receptor beta chains drawn from one sample of a study of blood T cells in healthy people across ages. TCRdb used MiXCR to reprocess the 5' RACE reads, holding one entry per CDR3 protein. Among roughly 1,300,000 distinct CDR3 sequences listed, approximately 59% were seen once. Material: blood. These receptors came from a man aged 18 to 29 in good health. CDR3s include the opening cysteine and the closing phenylalanine or tryptophan. Each record gives: D gene, J gene, V gene, clone size, CDR3 protein, CDR3 DNA. A D gene is named only where the DNA matches it firmly. Some rows mark clone size as missing; the rest say once, few, many or name a class of expanded clone.

>-|TRBJ2-7|TRBV12-3/TRBV12-4|-
CASFGGVYEQYF
TGTGCCAGCTTCGGCGGGGTCTACGAGCAGTACTTC
>TRBD2|TRBJ2-3|TRBV9|few
CASSDSGGFTDTQYF
TGTGCCAGCAGCGATAGCGGGGGGTTTACAGATACGCAGTATTTT
>-|TRBJ2-5|TRBV12-3/TRBV12-4|-
CASRKTGKKQYF
TGTGCCAGCAGGAAAACAGGGAAAAAGCAGTACTTC
>-|TRBJ2-3|TRBV5-1|-
CASNSGWDTQYF
TGCGCCAGCAACTCCGGATGGGATACGCAGTATTTT
>-|TRBJ1-2|TRBV5-1|-
CASSQGPDGNYGYTF
TGCGCCAGCAGTCAGGGGCCGGACGGAAACTATGGCTACACCTTC
>-|TRBJ1-1|TRBV6-4|once
CASSDRIGAFF
TGTGCCAGCAGTGATCGTATCGGGGCTTTCTTT
>-|TRBJ1-2|TRBV28|-
CASSTQGLGYGYTF
TGTGCCAGCAGTACCCAGGGGTTGGGTTATGGCTACACCTTC
>TRBD2|TRBJ2-1|TRBV29-1|-
CSVEIRGGRGEQFF
TGCAGCGTTGAAATCCGGGGGGGCCGGGGAGAGCAGTTCTTC
>-|TRBJ1-2|TRBV7-9|-
CASSETGYYGYTF
TGTGCCAGCAGCGAAACGGGCTACTATGGCTACACCTTC
>-|TRBJ2-7|TRBV6-5|-
CASSLGPTPYEQYF
TGTGCCAGCAGTTTAGGTCCTACCCCCTACGAGCAGTACTTC
>-|TRBJ2-1|TRBV7-9|-
CASSRPPSYNEQFF
TGTGCCAGCAGCCGCCCCCCGTCCTACAATGAGCAGTTCTTC
>TRBD2|TRBJ2-1|TRBV29-1|-
CSVVSGGRNEQFF
TGCAGCGTTGTGAGCGGGGGGAGGAATGAGCAGTTCTTC
>-|TRBJ1-5|TRBV6-5|-
CASSYGAAGNQPQHF
TGTGCCAGCAGTTACGGGGCAGCCGGCAATCAGCCCCAGCATTTT
>-|TRBJ1-1|TRBV20-1|once
CSAAKRVENTEAFF
TGCAGTGCCGCGAAGAGGGTAGAGAACACTGAAGCTTTCTTT
>TRBD2|TRBJ2-1|TRBV7-2|few
CASNQQGLAGYEQFF
TGTGCCAGCAACCAACAGGGACTAGCGGGATATGAGCAGTTCTTC
>TRBD2|TRBJ2-5|TRBV20-1|-
CSAITPPGGEQYF
TGCAGTGCTATAACCCCCCCCGGGGGGGAGCAGTACTTC
>-|TRBJ1-1|TRBV2|few
CASSRRLPITEAFF
TGTGCCAGCAGCCGGAGACTTCCTATCACTGAAGCTTTCTTT
>-|TRBJ2-7|TRBV20-1|-
CSARTGHYYEQYF
TGCAGTGCTAGGACGGGACATTACTACGAGCAGTACTTC
>-|TRBJ2-5|TRBV7-9|-
CASSLIPGTQYF
TGTGCCAGCAGCTTAATCCCCGGGACCCAGTACTTC
>-|TRBJ2-4|TRBV3-1|-
CASSQAPEGSVRQYF
TGTGCCAGCAGCCAAGCCCCGGAGGGGTCCGTGCGGCAGTACTTC
>-|TRBJ2-3|TRBV6-6|-
CASSYSKAGTLTDTQYF
TGTGCCAGCAGTTACTCGAAGGCCGGGACCCTCACAGATACGCAGTATTTT
>-|TRBJ2-5|TRBV27|-
CASSFARYQETQYF
TGTGCCAGCAGTTTCGCGAGGTACCAAGAGACCCAGTACTTC
>TRBD2|TRBJ2-7|TRBV29-1|-
CSVSGTSGVSYEQYF
TGCAGCGTATCCGGGACTAGCGGGGTCTCCTACGAGCAGTACTTC
>-|TRBJ1-1|TRBV5-1|-
CASSLAMGQRTEAFF
TGCGCCAGCAGCTTGGCCATGGGGCAGAGGACTGAAGCTTTCTTT
>-|TRBJ2-3|TRBV6-6|-
CASSFRRDTDTQYF
TGTGCCAGCAGTTTTAGGCGTGACACAGATACGCAGTATTTT
>TRBD1|TRBJ2-7|TRBV27|once
CASGDPGQGPYEQYF
TGTGCCAGCGGGGACCCGGGACAGGGACCCTACGAGCAGTACTTC
>TRBD1|TRBJ2-4|TRBV5-8|-
CASRRTGEVAKNIQYF
TGTGCCAGCAGGCGGACAGGGGAGGTGGCCAAAAACATTCAGTACTTC
>-|TRBJ2-7|TRBV4-3|-
CASSQAWESSYEQYF
TGCGCCAGCAGCCAAGCGTGGGAAAGCTCCTACGAGCAGTACTTC
>-|TRBJ2-7|TRBV28|-
CASSFAATVSGREQYF
TGTGCCAGCAGTTTCGCAGCGACAGTTTCAGGGCGAGAGCAGTACTTC
>-|TRBJ2-3|TRBV7-3|-
CASSLTLVDTQYF
TGTGCCAGCAGCTTAACGTTGGTAGATACGCAGTATTTT
>TRBD1|TRBJ2-5|TRBV6-2/TRBV6-3|few
CASSYSPGTGGQETQYF
TGTGCCAGCAGTTACTCCCCCGGGACAGGGGGCCAAGAGACCCAGTACTTC
>TRBD2|TRBJ2-3|TRBV3-1|-
CASSRTRSDTQYF
TGTGCCAGCAGCCGGACTAGGTCAGATACGCAGTATTTT
>TRBD1|TRBJ2-5|TRBV20-1|few
CSARDPRTGEMETQYF
TGCAGTGCTAGAGATCCCAGGACAGGGGAAATGGAGACCCAGTACTTC
>-|TRBJ1-2|TRBV6-5|once
CAGTRARYGYTF
TGTGCCGGCACGAGGGCGCGGTATGGCTACACCTTC
>TRBD1|TRBJ1-4|TRBV7-2|few
CASSSRTGGTNEKLFF
TGTGCCAGCAGCTCCCGGACAGGGGGAACTAATGAAAAACTGTTTTTT
>-|TRBJ1-1|TRBV6-6|-
CASSYSKDRRGDTEAFF
TGTGCCAGCAGTTACTCCAAAGACCGGCGGGGGGACACTGAAGCTTTCTTT
>-|TRBJ2-1|TRBV6-2/TRBV6-3|few
CASSYPRAANEQFF
TGTGCCAGCAGTTACCCACGTGCCGCCAATGAGCAGTTCTTC
>-|TRBJ2-5|TRBV6-2/TRBV6-3|-
CASSSRTGVKTQYF
TGTGCCAGCAGCTCACGGACCGGGGTGAAGACCCAGTACTTC
>-|TRBJ2-3|TRBV20-1|-
CSARDDRLTDTQYF
TGCAGTGCTAGAGACGACCGACTAACAGATACGCAGTATTTT
>-|TRBJ2-5|TRBV4-3|-
CASSQDLNKGGETQYF
TGCGCCAGCAGCCAAGATCTCAACAAAGGCGGAGAGACCCAGTACTTC
>TRBD2|TRBJ2-1|TRBV10-3|few
CATNGEPGLAGNEQFF
TGTGCCACCAACGGAGAACCGGGACTAGCGGGAAATGAGCAGTTCTTC
>-|TRBJ2-1|TRBV9|-
CASSENWDEQFF
TGTGCCAGCAGCGAGAACTGGGATGAGCAGTTCTTC
>-|TRBJ1-1|TRBV20-1|-
CSASSRDFTEAFF
TGCAGTGCTAGTTCCCGGGATTTCACTGAAGCTTTCTTT
>-|TRBJ2-7|TRBV4-3|few
CASSLIRGQGDEQYF
TGCGCCAGCAGCCTAATCAGGGGCCAAGGGGACGAGCAGTACTTC